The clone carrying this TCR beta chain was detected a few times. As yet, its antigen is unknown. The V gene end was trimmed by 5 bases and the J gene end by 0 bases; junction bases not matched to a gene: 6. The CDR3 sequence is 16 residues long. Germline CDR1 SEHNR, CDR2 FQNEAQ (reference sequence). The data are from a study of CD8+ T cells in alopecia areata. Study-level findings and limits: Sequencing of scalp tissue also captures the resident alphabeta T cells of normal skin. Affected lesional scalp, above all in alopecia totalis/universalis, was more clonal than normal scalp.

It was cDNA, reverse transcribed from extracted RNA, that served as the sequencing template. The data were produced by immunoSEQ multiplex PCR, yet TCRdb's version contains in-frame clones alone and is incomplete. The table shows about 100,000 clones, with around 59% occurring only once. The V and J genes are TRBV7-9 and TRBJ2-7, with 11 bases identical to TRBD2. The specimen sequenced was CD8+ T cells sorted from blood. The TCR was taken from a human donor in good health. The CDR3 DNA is TGTGCCAGCAGCCCACTAGCGGGGGCCCTCTCCTACGAGCAGTACTTC. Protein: CASSPLAGALSYEQYF.